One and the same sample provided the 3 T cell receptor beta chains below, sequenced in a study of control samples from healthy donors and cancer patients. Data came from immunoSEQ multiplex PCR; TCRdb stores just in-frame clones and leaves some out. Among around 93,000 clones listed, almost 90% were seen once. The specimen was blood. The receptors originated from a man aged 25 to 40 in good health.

CDR3 DNA: TGTGCCAGCAGTGAAGAGGGACAGGGGGGGAATCAGCCCCAGCATTTT. Encoded protein: CASSEEGQGGNQPQHF. V usage is TRBV6-1 and J usage is TRBJ1-5; 11 positions agree with TRBD1. Germline trimming cut 1 base from V and 4 bases from J; bases unmatched to any gene: 3. The CDR3 consists of 16 residues. Germline loops: CDR1 MNHNS, CDR2 SASEGT.

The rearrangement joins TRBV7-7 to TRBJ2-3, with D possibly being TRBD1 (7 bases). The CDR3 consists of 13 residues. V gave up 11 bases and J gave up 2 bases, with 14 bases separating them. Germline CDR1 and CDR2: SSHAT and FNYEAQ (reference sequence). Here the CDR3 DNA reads TGTGCCGGGCGGGGACAGTACACAGATACGCAGTATTTT. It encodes CAGRGQYTDTQYF. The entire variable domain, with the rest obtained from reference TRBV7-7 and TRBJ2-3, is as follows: GAGVSQSPRYKVTKRGQDVTLRCDPISSHATLYWYQQALGQGPEFLTYFNYEAQPDKSGLPSDRFSAERPEGSISTLTIQRTEQRDSAMYRCAGRGQYTDTQYFGPGTRLTVL.

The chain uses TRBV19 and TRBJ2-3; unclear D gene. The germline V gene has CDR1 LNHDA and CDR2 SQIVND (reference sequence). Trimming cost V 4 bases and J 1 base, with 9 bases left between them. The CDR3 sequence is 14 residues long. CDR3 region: CASSKAERTDTQYF. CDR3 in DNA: TGTGCCAGTAGTAAGGCAGAACGCACAGATACGCAGTATTTT.